The TCR beta chain described here comes from a study of blood T cell repertoires in COVID-19. Study in general: Material from acute and convalescent COVID-19 was sourced from the United States, Italy and Spain. PBMCs, B-cell-depleted T cells, or T cells provided the cDNA or gDNA that made up the material.

Per the study methods: The assay estimated nucleated cells by amplifying reference gene primers. Using immunoSEQ multiplex PCR, the repertoire was profiled, and TCRdb retains in-frame clones only, with some absent. V, J and clone size are those of that table, while D and trimming were read from the DNA. This table has approximately 60,000 clones, 70% to 85% appearing once. The germline V gene encodes CDR1 MNHNY and CDR2 SVGAGI (reference sequence). The CDR3 is made up of 14 amino acids. V lost 4 bases and J lost 5; bases outside the gene matches: 7. V and J are TRBV6-6 and TRBJ2-5, with 7 bases aligning to TRBD1. Sequencing was done on a sample of peripheral blood. The TCR originated in a woman older than 75 with active or convalescent COVID-19. The chain's CDR3 is CASSSTGLGETQYF. The CDR3 bases are TGTGCCAGCAGTTCGACAGGGCTGGGGGAGACCCAGTACTTC.